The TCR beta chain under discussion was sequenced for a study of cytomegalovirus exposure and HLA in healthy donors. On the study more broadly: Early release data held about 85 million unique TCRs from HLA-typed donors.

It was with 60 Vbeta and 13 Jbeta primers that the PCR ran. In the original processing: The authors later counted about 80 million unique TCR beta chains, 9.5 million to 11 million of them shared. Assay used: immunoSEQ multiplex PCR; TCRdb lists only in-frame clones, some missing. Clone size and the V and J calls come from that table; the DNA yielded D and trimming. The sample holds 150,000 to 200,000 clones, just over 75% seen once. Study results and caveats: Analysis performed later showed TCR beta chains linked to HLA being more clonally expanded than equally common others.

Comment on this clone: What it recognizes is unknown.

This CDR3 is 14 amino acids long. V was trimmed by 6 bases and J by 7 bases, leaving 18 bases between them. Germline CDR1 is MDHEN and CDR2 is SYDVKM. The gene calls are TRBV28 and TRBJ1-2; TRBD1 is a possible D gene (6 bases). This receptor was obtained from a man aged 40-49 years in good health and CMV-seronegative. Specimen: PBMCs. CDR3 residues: CASSWGLQTGGYTF. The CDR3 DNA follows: TGTGCCAGCAGCTGGGGCCTCCAGACAGGTGGCTACACCTTC.